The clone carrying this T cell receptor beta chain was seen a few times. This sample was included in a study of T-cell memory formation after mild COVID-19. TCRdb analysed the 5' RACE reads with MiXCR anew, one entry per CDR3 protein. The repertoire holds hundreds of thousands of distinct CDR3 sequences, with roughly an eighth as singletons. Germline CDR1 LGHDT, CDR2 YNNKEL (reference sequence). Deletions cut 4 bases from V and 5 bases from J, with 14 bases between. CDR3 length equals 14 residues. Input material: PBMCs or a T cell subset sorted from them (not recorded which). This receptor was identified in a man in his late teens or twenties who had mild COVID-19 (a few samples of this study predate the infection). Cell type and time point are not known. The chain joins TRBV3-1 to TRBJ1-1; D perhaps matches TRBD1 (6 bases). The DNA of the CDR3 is TGTGCCAGCAGCCGAGCGAGAACAGGGACTGAAGCTTTCTTT. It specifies CASSRARTGTEAFF.